These T cell receptor beta chains were read from a single sample in a study of shared clonotypes between healthy human individuals. Libraries were prepared by immunoSEQ multiplex PCR; TCRdb keeps only in-frame clonotypes and omits some of them. The sample shows under 2,000,000 clones, approximately 95% of them seen only once. Material: naive CD8+ T cells sorted from blood. These TCRs come from a man younger than 35 in good health. The CDR3 runs from the conserved cysteine through the conserved F or W. Fields, in order: V gene, D gene, J gene, clone size, CDR3 protein, CDR3 DNA. A D gene is named only where the DNA matches it firmly. Clone size is not always given. Where it is, it says once, few, many or a class for expanded clones.

v_call: TRBV11-2; d_call: NA; j_call: TRBJ2-7; clone_size: once; cdr3_aa: CASSLAQGIRNEQYF; cdr3_nt: TGTGCCAGCAGCTTAGCCCAGGGAATACGGAACGAGCAGTACTTC
v_call: TRBV6-5; d_call: NA; j_call: TRBJ2-6; clone_size: NA; cdr3_aa: CASSNRTSGANVLTF; cdr3_nt: TGTGCCAGCAGTAACCGGACTTCTGGGGCCAACGTCCTGACTTTC
v_call: TRBV19; d_call: TRBD1; j_call: TRBJ2-5; clone_size: NA; cdr3_aa: CASSADRGETQYF; cdr3_nt: TGTGCCAGTAGTGCGGACAGGGGAGAGACCCAGTACTTC
v_call: TRBV30; d_call: TRBD1; j_call: TRBJ1-2; clone_size: NA; cdr3_aa: CAWSMTGGNADHTF; cdr3_nt: TGTGCCTGGAGTATGACAGGGGGCAACGCAGACCACACCTTC
v_call: TRBV2; d_call: NA; j_call: TRBJ2-7; clone_size: NA; cdr3_aa: CASSDTASSYEQYF; cdr3_nt: TGTGCCAGCAGTGATACAGCAAGCTCCTACGAGCAGTACTTC
v_call: TRBV6-5; d_call: NA; j_call: TRBJ1-5; clone_size: NA; cdr3_aa: CASSYSNNQPQHF; cdr3_nt: TGTGCCAGCAGTTACTCTAACAATCAGCCCCAGCATTTT
v_call: TRBV18; d_call: NA; j_call: TRBJ1-5; clone_size: NA; cdr3_aa: CASSPVGQFGTQPQHF; cdr3_nt: TGTGCCAGCTCACCGGTAGGCCAATTTGGGACTCAGCCCCAGCATTTT
v_call: TRBV5-5; d_call: NA; j_call: TRBJ1-5; clone_size: once; cdr3_aa: CASSFTGESNQPQHF; cdr3_nt: TGTGCCAGCAGCTTTACAGGAGAAAGCAATCAGCCCCAGCATTTT
v_call: TRBV5-6; d_call: NA; j_call: TRBJ2-7; clone_size: NA; cdr3_aa: CASSLERAGEQYF; cdr3_nt: TGTGCCAGCAGCTTGGAGAGGGCGGGCGAGCAGTACTTC
v_call: TRBV10-2; d_call: NA; j_call: TRBJ2-7; clone_size: NA; cdr3_aa: CASSDSDRGLFSYEQYF; cdr3_nt: TGCGCCAGCAGTGACTCAGACCGAGGACTGTTCTCCTACGAGCAGTACTTC
v_call: TRBV6-1; d_call: NA; j_call: TRBJ2-4; clone_size: NA; cdr3_aa: CASSEDPGQAGSKNIQYF; cdr3_nt: TGTGCCAGCAGTGAAGATCCTGGGCAAGCCGGGTCCAAAAACATTCAGTACTTC
v_call: TRBV7-9; d_call: TRBD1; j_call: TRBJ2-7; clone_size: NA; cdr3_aa: CASSRLSTGVYEQYF; cdr3_nt: TGTGCCAGCAGCCGCCTCTCGACAGGGGTCTACGAGCAGTACTTC
v_call: TRBV27; d_call: NA; j_call: TRBJ2-7; clone_size: NA; cdr3_aa: CASRKGPYEQYF; cdr3_nt: TGTGCCAGCAGGAAGGGGCCCTACGAGCAGTACTTC
v_call: TRBV28; d_call: NA; j_call: TRBJ1-6; clone_size: NA; cdr3_aa: CASRSPGSGGSYNSPLHF; cdr3_nt: TGTGCCAGCCGCTCTCCAGGGTCGGGAGGCTCCTATAATTCACCCCTCCACTTT
v_call: TRBV6-5; d_call: NA; j_call: TRBJ2-5; clone_size: NA; cdr3_aa: CASRAPEGLEETQYF; cdr3_nt: TGTGCCAGTCGGGCCCCCGAAGGGCTAGAAGAGACCCAGTACTTC
v_call: TRBV7-8; d_call: NA; j_call: TRBJ2-2; clone_size: NA; cdr3_aa: CASSFMGNTGELFF; cdr3_nt: TGTGCCAGCAGCTTTATGGGGAACACCGGGGAGCTGTTTTTT
v_call: TRBV10-2; d_call: TRBD2; j_call: TRBJ2-1; clone_size: NA; cdr3_aa: CASSESGTHNEQFF; cdr3_nt: TGCGCCAGCAGTGAAAGCGGGACGCACAATGAGCAGTTCTTC
v_call: TRBV30; d_call: NA; j_call: TRBJ2-2; clone_size: NA; cdr3_aa: CAWSDLGGLNTGELFF; cdr3_nt: TGTGCCTGGAGTGATCTTGGCGGATTAAACACCGGGGAGCTGTTTTTT
v_call: TRBV9; d_call: NA; j_call: TRBJ1-3; clone_size: NA; cdr3_aa: CASSVVGGVGSEDTIYF; cdr3_nt: TGTGCCAGCAGCGTAGTAGGGGGGGTCGGTTCGGAGGACACCATATATTTT
v_call: TRBV5-4; d_call: NA; j_call: TRBJ2-7; clone_size: NA; cdr3_aa: CASSLGGGEQYF; cdr3_nt: TGTGCCAGCAGCTTGGGAGGGGGGGAGCAGTACTTC
v_call: TRBV7-6; d_call: NA; j_call: TRBJ2-7; clone_size: NA; cdr3_aa: CASSLRPTYEQYF; cdr3_nt: TGTGCCAGCAGCTTAAGGCCGACCTACGAGCAGTACTTC
v_call: TRBV2; d_call: NA; j_call: TRBJ2-5; clone_size: NA; cdr3_aa: CASRRLQETQYF; cdr3_nt: TGTGCCAGCAGGCGTCTCCAAGAGACCCAGTACTTC
v_call: TRBV10-3; d_call: NA; j_call: TRBJ2-7; clone_size: NA; cdr3_aa: CAISESDIEQYF; cdr3_nt: TGTGCCATCAGTGAGTCTGACATCGAGCAGTACTTC
v_call: TRBV7-8; d_call: NA; j_call: TRBJ1-6; clone_size: NA; cdr3_aa: CASSPFDPRSYNSPLHF; cdr3_nt: TGTGCCAGCAGCCCTTTTGACCCCCGGTCCTATAATTCACCCCTCCACTTT
v_call: TRBV7-9; d_call: TRBD2; j_call: TRBJ2-1; clone_size: NA; cdr3_aa: CASSFSAGGIYNEQFF; cdr3_nt: TGTGCCAGCAGCTTTTCCGCGGGAGGGATCTACAATGAGCAGTTCTTC
v_call: TRBV4-2; d_call: NA; j_call: TRBJ2-3; clone_size: NA; cdr3_aa: CASSPRLGDTDTQYF; cdr3_nt: TGTGCCAGCAGCCCCAGACTCGGCGACACAGATACGCAGTATTTT
v_call: TRBV11-2; d_call: TRBD1; j_call: TRBJ1-5; clone_size: NA; cdr3_aa: CASSQAGQGSPQHF; cdr3_nt: TGTGCCAGCAGCCAAGCAGGACAGGGGTCGCCCCAGCATTTT
v_call: TRBV4-3; d_call: NA; j_call: TRBJ2-1; clone_size: NA; cdr3_aa: CASSQDEVGNEQFF; cdr3_nt: TGCGCCAGCAGCCAAGATGAGGTAGGGAATGAGCAGTTCTTC
v_call: TRBV11-2; d_call: TRBD1; j_call: TRBJ2-7; clone_size: NA; cdr3_aa: CASSPGTAYEQYF; cdr3_nt: TGTGCCAGCAGCCCCGGGACAGCTTACGAGCAGTACTTC
v_call: TRBV9; d_call: NA; j_call: TRBJ2-7; clone_size: NA; cdr3_aa: CASSAGAGSPYEQYF; cdr3_nt: TGTGCCAGCAGCGCAGGGGCGGGGAGCCCTTACGAGCAGTACTTC
v_call: TRBV4-1; d_call: NA; j_call: TRBJ2-7; clone_size: NA; cdr3_aa: CASSQAIGPIEQYF; cdr3_nt: TGCGCCAGCAGCCAAGCCATTGGCCCGATCGAGCAGTACTTC
v_call: TRBV5-1; d_call: TRBD1; j_call: TRBJ1-4; clone_size: NA; cdr3_aa: CASSQDRFGEKLFF; cdr3_nt: TGCGCCAGCAGCCAGGACAGGTTTGGGGAAAAACTGTTTTTT
v_call: TRBV2; d_call: TRBD1; j_call: TRBJ2-2; clone_size: NA; cdr3_aa: CASSEAGQGASDTGELFF; cdr3_nt: TGTGCCAGCAGTGAGGCGGGACAGGGGGCGTCGGACACCGGGGAGCTGTTTTTT
v_call: TRBV4-1; d_call: NA; j_call: TRBJ2-7; clone_size: NA; cdr3_aa: CASSDRLSYEQYF; cdr3_nt: TGCGCCAGCAGCGACAGACTAAGCTACGAGCAGTACTTC
v_call: TRBV10-1; d_call: NA; j_call: TRBJ1-5; clone_size: once; cdr3_aa: CATSRPQHF; cdr3_nt: TGCGCCACCAGCCGGCCCCAGCATTTT
v_call: TRBV15; d_call: NA; j_call: TRBJ2-7; clone_size: NA; cdr3_aa: CATSRDRGGEQYF; cdr3_nt: TGTGCCACCAGCAGAGATAGAGGAGGCGAGCAGTACTTC
v_call: TRBV6-1; d_call: NA; j_call: TRBJ2-1; clone_size: NA; cdr3_aa: CASRGSSYNEQFF; cdr3_nt: TGTGCCAGCAGAGGGAGTTCCTACAATGAGCAGTTCTTC
v_call: TRBV27; d_call: NA; j_call: TRBJ1-1; clone_size: NA; cdr3_aa: CASSLMREKGTEAFF; cdr3_nt: TGTGCCAGCAGTTTAATGAGGGAGAAGGGCACTGAAGCTTTCTTT
v_call: TRBV27; d_call: TRBD2; j_call: TRBJ2-2; clone_size: NA; cdr3_aa: CASSFGGRTGGELFF; cdr3_nt: TGTGCCAGCAGTTTTGGCGGGAGGACGGGCGGGGAGCTGTTTTTT
v_call: TRBV4-3; d_call: NA; j_call: TRBJ2-2; clone_size: NA; cdr3_aa: CASSQGLEIANTGELFF; cdr3_nt: TGCGCCAGCAGCCAAGGGCTGGAGATTGCGAACACCGGGGAGCTGTTTTTT
v_call: TRBV11-1; d_call: NA; j_call: TRBJ2-2; clone_size: NA; cdr3_aa: CASELQSDSLNTGELFF; cdr3_nt: TGTGCCAGCGAGCTTCAATCGGATAGTTTGAACACCGGGGAGCTGTTTTTT
v_call: TRBV11-2; d_call: NA; j_call: TRBJ2-6; clone_size: NA; cdr3_aa: CASSFRSGANVLTF; cdr3_nt: TGTGCCAGCAGCTTCCGCTCTGGGGCCAACGTCCTGACTTTC